This T cell receptor beta chain was recovered during a study of blood T cell repertoires in COVID-19. Study overall: Acute and convalescent COVID-19 samples came from the United States, Italy and Spain.

Germline V lookup: CDR1 LGHNA, CDR2 YSLEER. The CDR3 consists of 14 residues. Trimming left V 4 bases short and J 3 bases short, with 13 bases between. The method was immunoSEQ multiplex PCR; TCRdb's version includes in-frame clones alone and lacks a portion of them. The table includes 150,000 to 200,000 clones, approximately 92% detected once. This receptor was taken from a woman aged 45-59 years with acute or convalescent COVID-19. The source material was peripheral blood. The chain carries TRBV4-3 and TRBJ2-7; a weak D match, TRBD1 (6 bases). CDR3 sequence (DNA): TGCGCCAGCAGCCCCGAACAGGGTATCTACGAGCAGTACTTC. Its translation is CASSPEQGIYEQYF.